This paragraph reports one T cell receptor (beta chain). Antigen specificity is unknown. Here immunoSEQ multiplex PCR was the method, and the copy in TCRdb shows in-frame clones only, minus some. The sample lists 120,000 or so clones, approximately 86% occurring once. This sample stems from a study of T cell responses to AZD1222 COVID-19 vaccine. J gave up 3 bases and V 5 bases, and 9 bases lay outside the gene matches. This CDR3 is built from 15 residues. CDR1 SGHVS and CDR2 FQNEAQ come from the germline V gene. General study results and limits: Increases in Spike-specific TCR breadth and depth were seen after two AZD1222 doses. Recipients of AZD1222 seropositive at baseline numbered only five or six.

The chain employs TRBV7-8 and TRBJ1-1; 7 bases agree with TRBD1. The input for sequencing was peripheral blood, taken on day 0 of AZD1222 vaccination. The TCR comes from an adult in good health. The CDR3 DNA reads as TGTGCCAGCAGCCAGTACAGGGGAACCTACACTGAAGCTTTCTTT. It translates to CASSQYRGTYTEAFF.